This TCR beta chain was retrieved from a study of blood T cell repertoires in COVID-19. Profiling relied on immunoSEQ multiplex PCR, and the TCRdb table lists in-frame clones only, not all of them. The sample shows about 290,000 clones, around four fifths of them seen only once. This CDR3 contains 14 residues. The germline V and J ends were trimmed by 0 bases and 6 bases, with 10 bases remaining between them. Germline V gene sequence: CDR1 SGDLS, CDR2 YYNGEE. The source is a woman in her forties or fifties with active or convalescent COVID-19. J is TRBJ1-5 and V is TRBV9; D unresolved. Sequenced: peripheral blood. The CDR3 bases are TGTGCCAGCAGCGTAGAGGATGGGAGTCAGCCCCAGCATTTT. Its protein is CASSVEDGSQPQHF.